In its sample, the clone carrying this T cell receptor (beta chain) was seen once. Per the study methods: Cell counts per sample came from amplifying reference gene primers. Only in-frame clones appear in the TCRdb table, and some are missing; sequencing was by immunoSEQ multiplex PCR. V and J calls and clone size come straight from that table; D and trimming were deduced from the DNA. The data show about 97,000 clones, approximately 92% seen once. Seattle's cohort entered during active infection and was followed longitudinally. These data are taken from a study of blood T cell repertoires in COVID-19. The wider study: Acute-phase and convalescent COVID-19 samples originated in the United States, Italy and Spain.

Germline assignment: CDR1 SEHNR and CDR2 FQNEAQ (reference sequence). V dropped 5 bases and J dropped 8; count of bases not matched to a gene: 16. CDR3 length: 16 residues. The genes are TRBV7-9 and TRBJ1-2; 8 positions match TRBD1. The TCR was taken from a woman aged 50 to 60 with COVID-19, enrolled during active disease. Sample: peripheral blood. Here the CDR3 reads CASSGDRGLLIRGYTF. CDR3 nucleotides: TGTGCCAGCAGCGGAGACAGGGGCTTGTTAATAAGGGGCTACACCTTC.